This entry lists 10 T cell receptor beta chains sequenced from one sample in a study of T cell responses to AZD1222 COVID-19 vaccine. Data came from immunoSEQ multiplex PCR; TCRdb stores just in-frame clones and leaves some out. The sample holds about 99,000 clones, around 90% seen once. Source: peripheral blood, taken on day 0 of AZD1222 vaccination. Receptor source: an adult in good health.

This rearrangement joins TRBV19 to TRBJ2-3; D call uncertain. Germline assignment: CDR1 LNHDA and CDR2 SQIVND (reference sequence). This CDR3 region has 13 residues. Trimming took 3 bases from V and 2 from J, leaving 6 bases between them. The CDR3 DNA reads TGTGCCAGTAGTATTTCGCACACAGATACGCAGTATTTT. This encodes CASSISHTDTQYF. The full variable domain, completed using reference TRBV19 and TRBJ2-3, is DGGITQSPKYLFRKEGQNVTLSCEQNLNHDAMYWYRQDPGQGLRLIYYSQIVNDFQKGDIAEGYSVSREKKESFPLTVTSAQKNPTAFYLCASSISHTDTQYFGPGTRLTVL.

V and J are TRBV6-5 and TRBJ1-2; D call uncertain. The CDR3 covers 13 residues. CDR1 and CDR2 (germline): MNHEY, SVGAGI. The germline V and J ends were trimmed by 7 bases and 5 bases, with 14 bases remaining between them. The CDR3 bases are TGTGCCAGCACTATTGGACGCCTGTATGGCTACACCTTC. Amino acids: CASTIGRLYGYTF.

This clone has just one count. CDR3 amino acids: CASTQDRDWPQHF. The CDR3 DNA reads as TGTGCCAGCACCCAGGACAGGGATTGGCCCCAGCATTTT. The rearrangement uses TRBV6-6 and TRBJ1-5, with 8 bases that match TRBD1. CDR3 size: 13 residues. Losses at the gene ends were 7 bases for V and 9 bases for J; bases not matched to a gene: 8. Germline CDR1 and CDR2: MNHNY and SVGAGI (reference sequence).

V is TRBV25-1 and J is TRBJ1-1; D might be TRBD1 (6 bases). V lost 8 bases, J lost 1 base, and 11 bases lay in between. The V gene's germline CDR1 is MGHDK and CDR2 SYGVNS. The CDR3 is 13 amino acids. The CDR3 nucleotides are TGTGCCAGCTGCGCCAGGGGGAACACTGAAGCTTTCTTT. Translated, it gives CASCARGNTEAFF.

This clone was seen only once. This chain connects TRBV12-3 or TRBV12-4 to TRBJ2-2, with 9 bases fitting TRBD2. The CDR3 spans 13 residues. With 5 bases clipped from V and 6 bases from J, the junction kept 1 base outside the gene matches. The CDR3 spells CASSSGRSGELFF. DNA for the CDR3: TGTGCCAGCAGTAGCGGGAGGTCCGGGGAGCTGTTTTTT.

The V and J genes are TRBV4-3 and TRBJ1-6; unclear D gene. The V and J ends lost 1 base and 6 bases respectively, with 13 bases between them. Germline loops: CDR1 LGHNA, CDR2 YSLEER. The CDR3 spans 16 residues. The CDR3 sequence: CASSQGAGPPNSPLHF. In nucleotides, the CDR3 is TGCGCCAGCAGCCAAGGCGCCGGGCCCCCTAATTCACCCCTCCACTTT.

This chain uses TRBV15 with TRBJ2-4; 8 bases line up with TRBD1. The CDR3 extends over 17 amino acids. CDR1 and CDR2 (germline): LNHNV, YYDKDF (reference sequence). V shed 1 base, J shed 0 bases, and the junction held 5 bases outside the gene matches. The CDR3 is CATSRGTGGIAKNIQYF. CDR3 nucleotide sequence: TGTGCCACCAGCAGAGGTACAGGGGGAATAGCCAAAAACATTCAGTACTTC.

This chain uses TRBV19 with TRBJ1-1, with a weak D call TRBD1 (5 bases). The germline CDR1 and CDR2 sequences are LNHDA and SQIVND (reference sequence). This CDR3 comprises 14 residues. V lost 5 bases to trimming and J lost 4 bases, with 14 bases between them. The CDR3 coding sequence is TGTGCCAGTAGTTCCTGGGGGGGGAGCACTGAAGCTTTCTTT. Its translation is CASSSWGGSTEAFF.

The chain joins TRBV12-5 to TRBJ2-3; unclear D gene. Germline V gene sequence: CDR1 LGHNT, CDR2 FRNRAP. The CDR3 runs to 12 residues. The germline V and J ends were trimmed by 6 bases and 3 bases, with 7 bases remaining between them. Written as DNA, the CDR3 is TGTGCTAGTGGAGGTTTAACAGATACGCAGTATTTT. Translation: CASGGLTDTQYF.

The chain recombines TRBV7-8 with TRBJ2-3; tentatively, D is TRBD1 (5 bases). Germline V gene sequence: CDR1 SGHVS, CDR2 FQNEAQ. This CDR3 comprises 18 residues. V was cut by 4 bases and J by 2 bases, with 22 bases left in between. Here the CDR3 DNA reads TGTGCCAGCAGCTCGATCAGCGCGCCCAAGGGGATCACAGATACGCAGTATTTT. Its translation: CASSSISAPKGITDTQYF.